This T cell receptor beta chain was documented in a study of T cells in Graves' hyperthyroidism and ophthalmopathy. RNA transcripts served as the template for amplifying TCR beta CDR3 regions. Primed by the HTBI set, a first-round RT-PCR was run on the TCR CDR3. MiXCR was run by TCRdb on the multiplex PCR reads, yielding one entry per CDR3 protein. The sample shows 490,000 or so distinct CDR3 sequences, over 35% of them seen only once. Orbital computed tomography and thyroid ultrasound, together with serum TRAb and thyroxine and clinical symptoms, were used for diagnoses. This clonotype was seen ten or more times. Its specificity is unknown. Study conclusions and caveats: Ophthalmopathy was identified by the model a median around 6.3 months ahead of onset.

V was pared by 0 bases and J by 4 bases, with 13 bases between. This CDR3 is built from 15 residues. CDR1 is SGHRS, CDR2 YFSETQ, per germline. Sequencing was performed on peripheral blood or thyroid tissue (not recorded which). This receptor was taken from an adult woman with Graves' disease, either hyperthyroidism or ophthalmopathy (not recorded which). J is TRBJ1-1 and V is TRBV5-1; D remains unclear. CDR3 coding DNA: TGCGCCAGCAGCTTGGGAGCGTTATACGGCACTGAAGCTTTCTTT. It codes for CASSLGALYGTEAFF.